The 17 T cell receptor beta chains below all came from one sample that was sequenced in a study of regulatory T cells in long-lasting Graves disease. The sample's time point: persistent/refractory GD, antithyroid drugs over 5 years with positive TRAb. The TCR library was made from RNA extracted from PBMCs. Investigators prepared the TCR beta libraries by applying iRepertoire HTBI primers and Arm-PCR of CDR3 regions. TCRdb reanalysed the multiplex PCR reads using MiXCR and keeps one entry per CDR3 protein. The table has fewer than 550,000 distinct CDR3 sequences, 20% to 25% seen once. The specimen was peripheral blood mononuclear cells (PBMCs), collected when the disease was refractory, from a patient treated with antithyroid drugs. These receptors were obtained from a female donor with Graves disease.

This clonotype was picked up a small number of times. The chain uses TRBV7-9 and TRBJ2-5; unclear D gene. Germline lookup yields CDR1 SEHNR and CDR2 FQNEAQ (reference sequence). The CDR3 consists of 16 residues. V gave up 5 bases and J gave up 3 bases, with 19 bases separating them. The CDR3 here is CASSDRAQKEEETQYF. The DNA of the CDR3 is TGTGCCAGCAGCGACCGGGCTCAAAAAGAGGAAGAGACCCAGTACTTC.

The rearrangement joins TRBV4-1 to TRBJ1-2; 8 bases are shared with TRBD1. This CDR3 contains 16 residues. V was clipped by 0 bases and J by 8 bases; unmatched bases: 11. CDR1 and CDR2 from the germline V gene are MGHRA and YSYEKL. The CDR3 nucleotides are TGCGCCAGCAGCCAAGAAGGGACCCAGGGGGCTCAGGGCTACACCTTC. Translation: CASSQEGTQGAQGYTF.

CDR3 coding DNA: TGTGCTAGTGGTTTGGTCGGACTAGCGAAGACGTATTTT. Amino acid sequence: CASGLVGLAKTYF. The chain couples TRBV12-5 to TRBJ2-3, with 9 bases matching TRBD2. With V trimmed by 0 bases and J by 14 bases, 6 bases remained unmatched. Looked up from germline, CDR1 is LGHNT and CDR2 is FRNRAP. The CDR3 covers 13 residues.

This clonotype showed up many times. V usage is TRBV6-5 and J usage is TRBJ1-2; D call uncertain. CDR3 length: 15 amino acids. Germline V lookup: CDR1 MNHEY, CDR2 SVGAGI. Trimming removed 0 bases at V and 4 bases at J, with 12 bases between. CDR3 nucleotide sequence: TGTGCCAGCAGTTACTCGAGGGCTTTAGGCTATGGCTACACCTTC. Translating gives CASSYSRALGYGYTF.

This clonotype was recorded many times. The chain employs TRBV15 and TRBJ1-4; 8 bases fit TRBD1. Unmatched junction bases numbered 5, after V lost 2 bases and J lost 0 bases. The CDR3 consists of 17 residues. CDR1 is LNHNV and CDR2 is YYDKDF in the germline V gene (reference sequence). The CDR3 sequence is CATSRPQGDATNEKLFF. The CDR3 DNA sequence: TGTGCCACCAGCAGACCACAGGGGGATGCAACTAATGAAAAACTGTTTTTT.

The chain has TRBV25-1 and TRBJ1-1; D call uncertain. This CDR3 region has 12 residues. V lost 7 bases and J 6 bases, leaving 12 bases between the germline ends. In germline, CDR1 is MGHDK, CDR2 SYGVNS. CDR3 coding DNA: TGTGCCAGCACTCAAGGACGGTCTGAAGCTTTCTTT. Translating it yields CASTQGRSEAFF. Variable domain in full (rest from reference TRBV25-1 and TRBJ1-1): EADIYQTPRYLVIGTGKKITLECSQTMGHDKMYWYQQDPGMELHLIHYSYGVNSTEKGDLSSESTVSRIRTEHFPLTLESARPSHTSQYLCASTQGRSEAFFGQGTRLTVV.

The V and J genes are TRBV6-2 or TRBV6-3 and TRBJ2-7; tentatively, D is TRBD1 (6 bases). The CDR3 extends over 12 amino acids. The germline V and J ends were trimmed by 2 bases and 5 bases, with 7 bases remaining between them. Germline V gives CDR1 MNHEY, CDR2 SVGEGT. As DNA, the CDR3 is TGTGCCAGCAGTTACCCAGGGGACGAGCAGTACTTC. Protein: CASSYPGDEQYF.

This clonotype was counted between two and nine times. The J gene is TRBJ2-7, the V gene TRBV20-1; TRBD2 is a possible D gene (6 bases). The ends were cut back, 0 bases at V and 7 bases at J, with 19 bases in the middle. The germline CDR1 and CDR2 sequences are DFQATT and SNEGSKA (reference sequence). The CDR3 loop spans 15 amino acids. CDR3 sequence reads: CSARDRRVLKGEQYF. The CDR3 DNA follows: TGCAGTGCTAGAGATCGGAGGGTCCTAAAGGGGGAGCAGTACTTC.

This chain joins TRBV20-1 and TRBJ1-1; tentatively, D is TRBD1 (5 bases). V lost 2 bases and J 2 bases, leaving 9 bases between the germline ends. This CDR3 is 13 amino acids long. CDR1 is DFQATT and CDR2 is SNEGSKA in the germline V gene (reference sequence). This chain's CDR3 is CSARWGGNTEAFF. Here the CDR3 DNA reads TGCAGTGCTAGATGGGGGGGAAACACTGAAGCTTTCTTT.

The chain employs TRBV10-3 and TRBJ2-2, with 12 bases lining up with TRBD2. The V gene end was trimmed by 6 bases and the J gene end by 0 bases; junction bases not matched to a gene: 5. The CDR3 consists of 17 residues. Per germline, CDR1 ENHRY and CDR2 SYGVKD. The CDR3 is CAIRETSGGTNTGELFF. For the CDR3, the DNA is TGTGCCATCAGGGAGACTAGCGGGGGTACGAACACCGGGGAGCTGTTTTTT.

This clonotype was picked up a small number of times. The chain uses TRBV6-1 and TRBJ1-1; D call uncertain. CDR3 size: 13 residues. CDR1 MNHNS and CDR2 SASEGT come from the germline V gene. V lost 9 bases, J lost 4 bases, and 15 bases lay in between. CDR3 sequence: CASEIKGGTEAFF. CDR3 DNA sequence: TGTGCCAGTGAAATTAAAGGTGGCACTGAAGCTTTCTTT.

The rearrangement joins TRBV3-1 to TRBJ2-1; D not resolved. Germline-derived CDR1 and CDR2 are LGHDT and YNNKEL (reference sequence). This CDR3 has 13 amino acids. Trimming pared 1 base from V and 6 bases from J, leaving 7 bases between. The CDR3 spells CASSQVIGNEQFF. In DNA form, the CDR3 reads TGTGCCAGCAGCCAAGTTATTGGCAATGAGCAGTTCTTC.

The V call is TRBV19, the J call TRBJ2-2; no clear D gene. This CDR3 is 14 amino acids long. Trimming took 5 bases from V and 2 from J, leaving 9 bases between them. The germline CDR1 and CDR2 sequences are LNHDA and SQIVND (reference sequence). The CDR3 here is CASSARINTGELFF. The CDR3 DNA is TGTGCCAGTAGTGCCAGAATAAACACCGGGGAGCTGTTTTTT. The entire variable domain, with the rest obtained from reference TRBV19 and TRBJ2-2, is as follows: DGGITQSPKYLFRKEGQNVTLSCEQNLNHDAMYWYRQDPGQGLRLIYYSQIVNDFQKGDIAEGYSVSREKKESFPLTVTSAQKNPTAFYLCASSARINTGELFFGEGSRLTVL.

This clonotype has just a few counts. J is TRBJ1-6 and V is TRBV28, with a possible D match to TRBD1 (5 bases). V was trimmed by 10 bases and J by 7 bases, leaving 17 bases between them. Looked up from germline, CDR1 is MDHEN and CDR2 is SYDVKM. CDR3 length: 14 amino acids. The CDR3 sequence: CATNPGRGNSPLHF. For the CDR3, the DNA is TGTGCCACCAATCCGGGACGGGGGAATTCACCCCTCCACTTT.

The chain joins TRBV6-2 or TRBV6-3 to TRBJ1-1; TRBD1 matches 8 bases. The CDR3 has 16 amino acids. Germline trimming cut 0 bases from V and 4 bases from J; bases unmatched to any gene: 7. Germline CDR1 is MNHEY and CDR2 is SVGEGT. In DNA form, the CDR3 reads TGTGCCAGCAGTTACTCGATAGACAGGGGTGGCACTGAAGCTTTCTTT. Protein sequence: CASSYSIDRGGTEAFF.

Only a few counts were recorded for this clonotype. A much bigger clone sits one base away, suggesting this may be a read error. This rearrangement joins TRBV12-3 or TRBV12-4 to TRBJ2-5; D may be TRBD2 (5 bases). The CDR3 has 14 amino acids. CDR3 residues: CASSRDGGGETRYF. The CDR3, as DNA: TGTGCCAGCAGCCGAGACGGTGGTGGGGAGACCCGGTACTTC.

This clonotype was picked up many times. The rearrangement uses TRBV28 and TRBJ2-7; 10 bases map to TRBD1. From germline, CDR1 is MDHEN and CDR2 SYDVKM. V shed 6 bases and J 4 bases; nucleotides not matched to a gene: 6. The CDR3 runs 14 residues. The CDR3 spells CASSLRDRGYEQYF. The CDR3 DNA reads TGTGCCAGCAGCCTCCGGGACAGGGGTTACGAGCAGTACTTC.